What follows is one TCR beta chain and its context. The antigen is not known. Extracted from the samples, RNA was reverse transcribed into cDNA to serve as the sequencing template. This table comes from immunoSEQ multiplex PCR, and its TCRdb copy is limited to in-frame clones, with some not included. The repertoire holds about 150,000 clones, with roughly 50% as singletons. The sample belongs to a study of CD8+ T cells in alopecia areata. Study conclusions and caveats: Normal skin's resident alphabeta T cells are also sequenced in scalp samples. Patients shared TCRs less clearly than mice did, possibly for HLA-related reasons.

CDR3 length equals 14 residues. The V gene's germline CDR1 is MNHNS and CDR2 SASEGT. V was trimmed by 6 bases and J by 6 bases, leaving 15 bases between them. From PBMCs, CD4+ and CD8+ T cells were sorted. The chain links TRBV6-1 to TRBJ2-1; tentatively, D is TRBD2 (6 bases). The source material was CD4+ T cells sorted from blood. The receptor was isolated from a human donor in good health. The CDR3, as DNA: TGTGCCAGCAGCGCGGGACCCGGCGCCAATGAGCAGTTCTTC. This sequence encodes CASSAGPGANEQFF.